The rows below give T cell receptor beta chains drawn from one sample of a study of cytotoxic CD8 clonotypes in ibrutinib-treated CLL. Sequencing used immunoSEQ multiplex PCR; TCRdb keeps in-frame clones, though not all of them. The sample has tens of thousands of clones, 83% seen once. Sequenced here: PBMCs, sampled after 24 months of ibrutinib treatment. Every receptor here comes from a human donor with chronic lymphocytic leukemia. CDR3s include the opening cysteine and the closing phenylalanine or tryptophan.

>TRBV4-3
CASSRGGWDEQFF
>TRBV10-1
CASSPPGGFNEQYF
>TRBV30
CAWSTSGRTPDTQYF
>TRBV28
CASSRPGHGNTEAFF
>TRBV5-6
CASSGGLVGEQYF
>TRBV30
CAWSPLGELFF
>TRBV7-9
CASSLEQGYNEQFF
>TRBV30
CAWRHRVALYEQYF
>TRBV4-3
CASSLQGSGTDTQYF
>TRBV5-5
CASSSTSYYGYTF
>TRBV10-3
CAISESAGGGTDTQYF
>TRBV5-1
CASSARGDTNTGELFF
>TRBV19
CASTPDRIGELFF
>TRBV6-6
CASSSQRGGDTQYF
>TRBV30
CAWSLIYTDTQYF
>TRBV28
CASSFPQGERETQYF
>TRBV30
CAWRSDLEKLFF
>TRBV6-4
CASIPPPQGWNTEAFF
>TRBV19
CASSPNSLGQETQYF
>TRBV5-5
CASSTFLQGAGETQYF
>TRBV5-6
CASSLRDSLGYEQYF
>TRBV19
CASMGVAGADNIQYF
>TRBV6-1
CASDRGRNNQETQYF
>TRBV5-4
CASSSSGRAVEQFF
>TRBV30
CAWSEGAGSGNTIYF
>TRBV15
CATSRAPGRRNTEAFF